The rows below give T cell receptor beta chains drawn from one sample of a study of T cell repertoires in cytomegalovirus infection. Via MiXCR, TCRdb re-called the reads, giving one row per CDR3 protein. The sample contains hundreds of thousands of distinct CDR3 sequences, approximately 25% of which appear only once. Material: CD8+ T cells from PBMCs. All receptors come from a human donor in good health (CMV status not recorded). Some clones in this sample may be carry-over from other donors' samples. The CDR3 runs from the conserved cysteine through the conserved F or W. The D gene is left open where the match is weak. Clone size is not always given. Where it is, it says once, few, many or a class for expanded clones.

cdr3_nt: TGTGCCAGCAGCTTAGGGACTTGGCCAGAGCAGTTCTTC
cdr3_aa: CASSLGTWPEQFF
clone_size: many
v_call: TRBV7-8
d_call: -
j_call: TRBJ2-1

cdr3_nt: TGCAGTGCCCGAGCCCCTGGGGGGGGAAGCTACGAGCAGTACTTC
cdr3_aa: CSARAPGGGSYEQYF
clone_size: few
v_call: TRBV20-1
d_call: TRBD2
j_call: TRBJ2-7

cdr3_nt: TGTGCCAGCAGTTACTCGAGATACTCCGAAGCGGGCACCGGGGAGCTGTTTTTT
cdr3_aa: CASSYSRYSEAGTGELFF
clone_size: -
v_call: TRBV6-5
d_call: -
j_call: TRBJ2-2

cdr3_nt: TGTGCCAGCAGCCCCGGGATCTACAATGAGCAGTTCTTC
cdr3_aa: CASSPGIYNEQFF
clone_size: many
v_call: TRBV7-2
d_call: -
j_call: TRBJ2-1

cdr3_nt: TGTGCCAGCAGCTTGAGGCTAGAAATTATCAATGAGCAGTTCTTC
cdr3_aa: CASSLRLEIINEQFF
clone_size: many
v_call: TRBV7-8
d_call: -
j_call: TRBJ2-1

cdr3_nt: TGTGCCAGCAGCTTAGGAGGGTTTTCAGGTGGCTACACCTTC
cdr3_aa: CASSLGGFSGGYTF
clone_size: -
v_call: TRBV7-9
d_call: -
j_call: TRBJ1-2

cdr3_nt: TGTGCCAGCAGTTTGACTAGCGGGGGGGCTACAATGGGTGAGCAGTTCTTC
cdr3_aa: CASSLTSGGATMGEQFF
clone_size: -
v_call: TRBV12-3/TRBV12-4
d_call: TRBD2
j_call: TRBJ2-1

cdr3_nt: TGTGCCAGCAGTTACGAGGGTGAGCAGTTCTTC
cdr3_aa: CASSYEGEQFF
clone_size: few
v_call: TRBV6-2/TRBV6-3
d_call: -
j_call: TRBJ2-1

cdr3_nt: TGTGCCAGCTCCCGCGGGAATCAGCCCCAGCATTTT
cdr3_aa: CASSRGNQPQHF
clone_size: many
v_call: TRBV7-9
d_call: -
j_call: TRBJ1-5

cdr3_nt: TGTGCCAGCAGTGAAGGAGGGGAGTACTATGGCTACACCTTC
cdr3_aa: CASSEGGEYYGYTF
clone_size: -
v_call: TRBV2
d_call: -
j_call: TRBJ1-2

cdr3_nt: TGTGCCAGCAGTTTCGTAGGACAGAGTAACTATGGCTACACCTTC
cdr3_aa: CASSFVGQSNYGYTF
clone_size: many
v_call: TRBV28
d_call: -
j_call: TRBJ1-2

cdr3_nt: TGTGCCAGCAGTTTCCCCCCCGACCCTGTGAACACTGAAGCTTTCTTT
cdr3_aa: CASSFPPDPVNTEAFF
clone_size: -
v_call: TRBV28
d_call: -
j_call: TRBJ1-1

cdr3_nt: TGTGCCAGCAGTTACTCGGAGGGAGAACCCGAGACCCAGTACTTC
cdr3_aa: CASSYSEGEPETQYF
clone_size: -
v_call: TRBV6-2/TRBV6-3
d_call: -
j_call: TRBJ2-5

cdr3_nt: TGTGCCAGCAGCTCGGGACAGGGAAAAGATAATTCACCCCTCCACTTT
cdr3_aa: CASSSGQGKDNSPLHF
clone_size: few
v_call: TRBV7-6
d_call: TRBD1
j_call: TRBJ1-6

cdr3_nt: TGTGCCAGCAGTCACACAGGGTGGTTGAACGAGCAGTACTTC
cdr3_aa: CASSHTGWLNEQYF
clone_size: -
v_call: TRBV6-6
d_call: -
j_call: TRBJ2-7

cdr3_nt: TGCAGCGTTCGGGACACAGGGCGAAGAGAGACCCAGTACTTC
cdr3_aa: CSVRDTGRRETQYF
clone_size: -
v_call: TRBV29-1
d_call: -
j_call: TRBJ2-5

cdr3_nt: TGTGCCAGCAGCCGAGACGGGGGGAACGAAAAACTGTTTTTT
cdr3_aa: CASSRDGGNEKLFF
clone_size: many
v_call: TRBV7-6
d_call: -
j_call: TRBJ1-4

cdr3_nt: TGTGCCAGCAGTTATCCCGGACTCGGGGCAACTAATGAAAAACTGTTTTTT
cdr3_aa: CASSYPGLGATNEKLFF
clone_size: -
v_call: TRBV6-5
d_call: -
j_call: TRBJ1-4

cdr3_nt: TGTGCCAGCAGCTCTAGCGGGGGGGCGATCAATGAGCAGTTCTTC
cdr3_aa: CASSSSGGAINEQFF
clone_size: many
v_call: TRBV7-6
d_call: TRBD2
j_call: TRBJ2-1

cdr3_nt: TGTGCCAGCAAGGGAAACAGGGGCCTTAATCAGCCCCAGCATTTT
cdr3_aa: CASKGNRGLNQPQHF
clone_size: -
v_call: TRBV2
d_call: TRBD1
j_call: TRBJ1-5

cdr3_nt: TGTGCCAGCAGTGCCGGCGCGGGGGCCGCCTACAATGAGCAGTTCTTC
cdr3_aa: CASSAGAGAAYNEQFF
clone_size: -
v_call: TRBV6-2/TRBV6-3
d_call: -
j_call: TRBJ2-1

cdr3_nt: TGTGCCAGCAGTTACTCAGAATGGGCGGACGCCGTGGGGACAGATACGCAGTATTTT
cdr3_aa: CASSYSEWADAVGTDTQYF
clone_size: few
v_call: TRBV6-2/TRBV6-3
d_call: -
j_call: TRBJ2-3

cdr3_nt: TGTGCCAGCAGAGCTAGCGGGGGCCTCGCCCTAGAGACCCAGTACTTC
cdr3_aa: CASRASGGLALETQYF
clone_size: few
v_call: TRBV2
d_call: TRBD2
j_call: TRBJ2-5

cdr3_nt: TGTGCCAGCTCACCCGTTAGTGGCTCCTACAATGAGCAGTTCTTC
cdr3_aa: CASSPVSGSYNEQFF
clone_size: few
v_call: TRBV18
d_call: -
j_call: TRBJ2-1

cdr3_nt: TGTGCCAGCAGCCTACTTCGACTGGAAGATGGGACCCAGTACTTC
cdr3_aa: CASSLLRLEDGTQYF
clone_size: -
v_call: TRBV7-8
d_call: -
j_call: TRBJ2-5

cdr3_nt: TGCGCCAGCAGCCAAGATCGTTCGGGGGCGTCAGATACGCAGTATTTT
cdr3_aa: CASSQDRSGASDTQYF
clone_size: -
v_call: TRBV4-3
d_call: -
j_call: TRBJ2-3

cdr3_nt: TGTGCCAGCAGGTCCGGGACAGGGGGCTATGAGCAGTTCTTC
cdr3_aa: CASRSGTGGYEQFF
clone_size: few
v_call: TRBV6-5
d_call: TRBD1
j_call: TRBJ2-1

cdr3_nt: TGTGCCAGCAGTTACACTAGCGCCAACACCGGGGAGCTGTTTTTT
cdr3_aa: CASSYTSANTGELFF
clone_size: -
v_call: TRBV6-5
d_call: TRBD2
j_call: TRBJ2-2

cdr3_nt: TGTGCCAGCGCAATCGGTGAAGCTTTCTTT
cdr3_aa: CASAIGEAFF
clone_size: many
v_call: TRBV7-2
d_call: -
j_call: TRBJ1-1

cdr3_nt: TGTGCCAGCAGCCAAGACATAGGCCGCACAGATACGCAGTATTTT
cdr3_aa: CASSQDIGRTDTQYF
clone_size: -
v_call: TRBV14
d_call: -
j_call: TRBJ2-3

cdr3_nt: TGTGCCAGCAGCTTCGGTCTAGCGGGGAAACACCGGAGGGAGACCCAGTACTTC
cdr3_aa: CASSFGLAGKHRRETQYF
clone_size: many
v_call: TRBV7-2
d_call: TRBD2
j_call: TRBJ2-5

cdr3_nt: TGCAGTGCTAGACCCCTAACCGGCACTGAAGCTTTCTTT
cdr3_aa: CSARPLTGTEAFF
clone_size: -
v_call: TRBV20-1
d_call: -
j_call: TRBJ1-1

cdr3_nt: TGTGCCAGCAGTGACCCAGTGGGAATGAGCTCCTACAATGAGCAGTTCTTC
cdr3_aa: CASSDPVGMSSYNEQFF
clone_size: -
v_call: TRBV6-4
d_call: -
j_call: TRBJ2-1

cdr3_nt: TGTGCCAGCAACGGAAGGGGAAACACCGGGGAGCTGTTTTTT
cdr3_aa: CASNGRGNTGELFF
clone_size: few
v_call: TRBV25-1
d_call: -
j_call: TRBJ2-2

cdr3_nt: TGCAGCGGTGGGGGGGCTTTCTTT
cdr3_aa: CSGGGAFF
clone_size: -
v_call: TRBV29-1
d_call: -
j_call: TRBJ1-1

cdr3_nt: TGTGCCAGCAGCTTATATCAAAGTAGGAGTCAAGAGACCCAGTACTTC
cdr3_aa: CASSLYQSRSQETQYF
clone_size: many
v_call: TRBV7-9
d_call: -
j_call: TRBJ2-5

cdr3_nt: TGTGCCAGCACCCCCGACAGGTACTCTGGGGCCAACGTCCTGACTTTC
cdr3_aa: CASTPDRYSGANVLTF
clone_size: many
v_call: TRBV6-2/TRBV6-3
d_call: -
j_call: TRBJ2-6

cdr3_nt: TGCGCCAGCAGCTCCTCAGGGGGAGGCAATCAGCCCCAGCATTTT
cdr3_aa: CASSSSGGGNQPQHF
clone_size: -
v_call: TRBV5-1
d_call: TRBD1
j_call: TRBJ1-5

cdr3_nt: TGTGCCATCAGTGAGAACCTAGCCCTAACGCGAGGAAACATTCAGTACTTC
cdr3_aa: CAISENLALTRGNIQYF
clone_size: many
v_call: TRBV10-3
d_call: -
j_call: TRBJ2-4